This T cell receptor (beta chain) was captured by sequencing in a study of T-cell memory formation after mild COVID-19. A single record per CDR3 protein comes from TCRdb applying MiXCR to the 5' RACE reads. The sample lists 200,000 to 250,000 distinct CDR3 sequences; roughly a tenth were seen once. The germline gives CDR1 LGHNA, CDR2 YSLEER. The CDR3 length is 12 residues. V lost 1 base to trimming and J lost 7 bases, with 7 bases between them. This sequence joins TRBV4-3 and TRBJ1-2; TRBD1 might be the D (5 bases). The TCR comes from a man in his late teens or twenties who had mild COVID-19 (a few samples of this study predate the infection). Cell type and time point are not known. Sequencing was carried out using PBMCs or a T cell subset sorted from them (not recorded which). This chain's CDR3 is CASSQAGFGYTF. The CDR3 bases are TGCGCCAGCAGCCAAGCAGGGTTTGGCTACACCTTC.